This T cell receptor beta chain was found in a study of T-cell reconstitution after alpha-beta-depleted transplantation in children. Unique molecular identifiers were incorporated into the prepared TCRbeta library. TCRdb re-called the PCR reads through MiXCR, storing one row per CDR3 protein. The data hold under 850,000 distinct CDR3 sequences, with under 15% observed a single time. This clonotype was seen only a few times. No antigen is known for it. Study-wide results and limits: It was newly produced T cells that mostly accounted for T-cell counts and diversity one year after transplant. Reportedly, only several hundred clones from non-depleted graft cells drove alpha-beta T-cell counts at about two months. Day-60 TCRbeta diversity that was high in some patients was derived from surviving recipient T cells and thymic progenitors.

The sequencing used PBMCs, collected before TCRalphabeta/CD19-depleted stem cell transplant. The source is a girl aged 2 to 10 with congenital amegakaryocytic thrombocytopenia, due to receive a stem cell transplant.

CDR3 nucleotides: TGTGCCAGCAGCAAACTAAAGGGCGATGAGCAGTTCTTC. It specifies CASSKLKGDEQFF. This chain links TRBV27 with TRBJ2-1, with D unresolved. The CDR3 extends over 13 amino acids. CDR1 is MNHEY, CDR2 SMNVEV, per germline (reference sequence). Trimming left V 6 bases short and J 8 bases short, with 14 bases between.